This T cell receptor (beta chain) is drawn from a study of T cell clones after liver transplantation. General observations from the study: Conclusions were preliminary, with small, heterogeneous patient groups.

V lost 4 bases, J lost 8 bases, and 9 bases lay in between. This CDR3 contains 11 residues. CDR1 is SQVTM and CDR2 is ANQGSEA in the germline V gene. Measured with immunoSEQ multiplex PCR; TCRdb has only the in-frame clones, and not every one. The sample lists about 72,000 clones; roughly nine tenths were seen once. About this clone: Its antigen remains unidentified.

This TCR came from a human donor who received a liver transplant. This sample comprised CD4+ T cells from blood, obtained before liver transplant. This rearrangement joins TRBV29-1 to TRBJ1-3; D ambiguous. The CDR3 region is CSVGSADTIYF. In DNA form, the CDR3 reads TGCAGCGTTGGATCCGCGGACACCATATATTTT.